Below, one T cell receptor beta chain is given with its context. Here immunoSEQ multiplex PCR was the method, and the copy in TCRdb shows in-frame clones only, minus some. Of over 150,000 clones listed, about 94% are singletons. This entry comes from a study of control samples from healthy donors and cancer patients. This CDR3 spans 13 amino acids. Germline V gives CDR1 SEHNR, CDR2 FQNEAQ (reference sequence). V lost 1 base and J 0 bases, leaving 3 bases between the germline ends. Specimen: blood. This sequence originates from a man between 40 and 49 years old in good health. This chain uses TRBV7-9 with TRBJ1-1, with no clear D. The CDR3 sequence is CASSLVVNTEAFF. The CDR3 nucleotides read TGTGCCAGCAGCTTAGTGGTGAACACTGAAGCTTTCTTT.